The rows below give T cell receptor beta chains drawn from one sample of a study of blood T cell repertoires in COVID-19. The table came from immunoSEQ multiplex PCR; TCRdb's copy has only in-frame clones and leaves some out. The table records under 250,000 clones, approximately 80% of them present only once. The sample taken for sequencing was peripheral blood. Receptor source: a young woman with acute or convalescent COVID-19. Both conserved end residues are part of each CDR3. The D gene is left open where the match is weak.

d_call: TRBD1; j_call: TRBJ2-3; v_call: TRBV15; cdr3_nt: TGTGCCACCAGCAGAGATGGGACAGGGGCAGATACGCAGTATTTT; cdr3_aa: CATSRDGTGADTQYF
d_call: TRBD1; j_call: TRBJ2-7; v_call: TRBV27; cdr3_nt: TGTGCCAGCAGGGCCAGGGGGAATCCCTACGAGCAGTACTTC; cdr3_aa: CASRARGNPYEQYF
d_call: .; j_call: TRBJ2-7; v_call: TRBV2; cdr3_nt: TGTGCCAGCAAGAGGCTCAGTACCTACGAGCAGTACTTC; cdr3_aa: CASKRLSTYEQYF
d_call: .; j_call: TRBJ2-7; v_call: TRBV3-1/TRBV3-2; cdr3_nt: TGTGCCAGCAGCCAAGTATCAGCGGGCGGCTCCCACGAGCAGTACTTC; cdr3_aa: CASSQVSAGGSHEQYF
d_call: .; j_call: TRBJ1-1; v_call: TRBV5-1; cdr3_nt: TGCGCCAGCAGCTTTGGCCAGGCAGGCGACACTGAAGCTTTCTTT; cdr3_aa: CASSFGQAGDTEAFF
d_call: .; j_call: TRBJ1-5; v_call: TRBV10-3; cdr3_nt: TGTGCCATCAGTGGAGGGAATCAGCCCCAGCATTTT; cdr3_aa: CAISGGNQPQHF
d_call: TRBD2; j_call: TRBJ2-1; v_call: TRBV3-1/TRBV3-2; cdr3_nt: TGTGCCAGCAGCCAAGACCGACTAGCGGGAGGGGTCCACAATGAGCAGTTCTTC; cdr3_aa: CASSQDRLAGGVHNEQFF
d_call: .; j_call: TRBJ1-5; v_call: TRBV19; cdr3_nt: TGTGCCAGTAGTATAGACCTCAATCAGCCCCAGCATTTT; cdr3_aa: CASSIDLNQPQHF
d_call: .; j_call: TRBJ1-2; v_call: TRBV12-3/TRBV12-4; cdr3_nt: TGTGCCAGCAGGGCCAGGGAAAACTATGGCTACACCTTC; cdr3_aa: CASRARENYGYTF
d_call: .; j_call: TRBJ2-6; v_call: TRBV6-5; cdr3_nt: TGTGCTATCGACCCACAGGCCTCTGGGGCCAACGTCCTGACTTTC; cdr3_aa: CAIDPQASGANVLTF
d_call: .; j_call: TRBJ2-4; v_call: TRBV11-2; cdr3_nt: TGTGCCAGCAGCTTAATAGCTGCCAGCCAAAACATTCAGTACTTC; cdr3_aa: CASSLIAASQNIQYF
d_call: TRBD1; j_call: TRBJ1-3; v_call: TRBV3-1/TRBV3-2; cdr3_nt: TGTGCCAGCAGCCAAGTATCCTGGGACAGGGGGAAGGAAAACACCATATATTTT; cdr3_aa: CASSQVSWDRGKENTIYF
d_call: TRBD2; j_call: TRBJ2-1; v_call: TRBV28; cdr3_nt: TGTGCCAGCGGACTAGCGGGAGTGAGGGTTTACAATGAGCAGTTCTTC; cdr3_aa: CASGLAGVRVYNEQFF
d_call: .; j_call: TRBJ1-4; v_call: TRBV5-1; cdr3_nt: TGCGCCAGCAGCCAGGGCGGGAGTCAGATTAATGAAAAACTGTTTTTT; cdr3_aa: CASSQGGSQINEKLFF
d_call: .; j_call: TRBJ2-7; v_call: TRBV7-8; cdr3_nt: TGTGCCAGCAGTCGAGAGCGTGGAAGCTCCTACGAGCAGTACTTC; cdr3_aa: CASSRERGSSYEQYF